This T cell receptor (beta chain) was sequenced for a study of cytomegalovirus exposure and HLA in healthy donors. This clone was found a few times. Antigen specificity is unknown. Study findings and constraints: Available immune exposure information was restricted to CMV serostatus only.

V was trimmed by 4 bases and J by 3 bases, leaving 6 bases between them. CDR1 and CDR2 from the germline V gene are MNHNY and SVGAGI (reference sequence). CDR3 length: 12 residues. The PCR employed 60 Vbeta primers together with 13 Jbeta primers. Sequencing was performed with immunoSEQ multiplex PCR; in TCRdb, only in-frame clones are kept and a portion is missing. This sample has about 85,000 clones; about 80% occur once, and the top ten carry roughly 30%. The V and J genes are TRBV6-6 and TRBJ2-5, with D unclear. The receptor was derived from a man over 45 in good health and CMV-seropositive. What was sequenced was PBMCs. CDR3 DNA: TGTGCCAGCAGTTCCTTTGAAGAGACCCAGTACTTC. This translates into CASSSFEETQYF.